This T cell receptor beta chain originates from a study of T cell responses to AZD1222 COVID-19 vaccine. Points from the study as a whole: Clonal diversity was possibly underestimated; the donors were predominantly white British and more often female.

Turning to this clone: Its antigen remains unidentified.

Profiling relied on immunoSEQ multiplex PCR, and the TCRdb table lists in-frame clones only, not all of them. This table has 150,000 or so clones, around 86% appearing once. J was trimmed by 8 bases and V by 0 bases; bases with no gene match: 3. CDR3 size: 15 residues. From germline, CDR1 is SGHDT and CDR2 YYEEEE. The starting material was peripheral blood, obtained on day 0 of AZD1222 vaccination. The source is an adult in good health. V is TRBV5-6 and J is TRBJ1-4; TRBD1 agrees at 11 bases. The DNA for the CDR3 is TGTGCCAGCAGCTTGGCGGGACAGGGGGGAGAAAAACTGTTTTTT. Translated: CASSLAGQGGEKLFF.